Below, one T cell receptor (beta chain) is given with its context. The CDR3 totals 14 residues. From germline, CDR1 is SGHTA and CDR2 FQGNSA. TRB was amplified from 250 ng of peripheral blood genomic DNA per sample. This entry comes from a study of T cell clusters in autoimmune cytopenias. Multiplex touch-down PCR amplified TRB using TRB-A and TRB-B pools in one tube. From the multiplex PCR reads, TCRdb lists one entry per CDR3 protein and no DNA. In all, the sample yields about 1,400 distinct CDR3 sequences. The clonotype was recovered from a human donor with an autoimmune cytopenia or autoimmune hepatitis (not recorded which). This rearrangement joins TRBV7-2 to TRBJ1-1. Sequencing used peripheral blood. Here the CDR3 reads CASSLDGFNTEAFF. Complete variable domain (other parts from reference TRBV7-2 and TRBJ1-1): GAGVSQSPSNKVTEKGKDVELRCDPISGHTALYWYRQSLGQGLEFLIYFQGNSAPDKSGLPSDRFSAERTGGSVSTLTIQRTQQEDSAVYLCASSLDGFNTEAFFGQGTRLTVV.